One sample yielded the 17 T cell receptor beta chains listed below, sequenced in a study of cytomegalovirus exposure and HLA in healthy donors. This PCR relied on a set of 60 Vbeta primers and 13 Jbeta primers. Assay: immunoSEQ multiplex PCR; the TCRdb copy retains only in-frame clones and omits some. This table has roughly 120,000 clones, roughly 78% appearing once. The sample taken for sequencing was PBMCs. The receptors were sampled from a male donor in good health and CMV-seronegative.

The chain uses TRBV14 and TRBJ2-5; maybe TRBD1 (6 bases). The J call is in doubt because the DNA end fits TRBJ2-7 better. Germline V gives CDR1 SGHDN, CDR2 FVKESK. The CDR3 sequence is 13 residues long. CDR3 DNA: TGTGCCAGCAGCTCCTGGGACACCTACGAGCAGTACTTC. Its translation: CASSSWDTYEQYF.

This clone was found once. The gene calls are TRBV6-6 and TRBJ1-2, with TRBD1 identical over 9 bases. The CDR3 is made up of 14 amino acids. V trimming: 0 bases; J trimming: 6 bases; junction bases outside the gene matches: 2. Germline CDR1 MNHNY, CDR2 SVGAGI (reference sequence). The CDR3 loop reads CASSYSGTGNGYTF. Here the CDR3 DNA reads TGTGCCAGCAGTTACTCTGGGACAGGGAATGGCTACACCTTC.

A single count supports this clone. The CDR3 sequence is CASSLMRRTDTQYF. The DNA of the CDR3 is TGCGCCAGCAGCTTGATGCGGCGCACAGATACGCAGTATTTT. V and J are TRBV5-1 and TRBJ2-3, with D uncertain. Deletions cut 1 base from V and 1 base from J, with 7 bases between. The CDR3 covers 14 residues. CDR1 and CDR2 (germline): SGHRS, YFSETQ.

This rearrangement joins TRBV28 to TRBJ1-3; possible D gene TRBD1, 5 bases. V was trimmed by 6 bases and J by 4 bases, leaving 13 bases between them. CDR1 MDHEN and CDR2 SYDVKM come from the germline V gene. The CDR3 loop spans 14 amino acids. In DNA form, the CDR3 reads TGTGCCAGCAGGTCTACAGGTGAAGGAAACACCATATATTTT. It encodes CASRSTGEGNTIYF.

V and J are TRBV4-3 and TRBJ1-2; a weak D match, TRBD1 (5 bases). Germline V gene sequence: CDR1 LGHNA, CDR2 YSLEER. V lost 0 bases and J 2 bases, leaving 13 bases between the germline ends. The CDR3 runs 16 residues. The CDR3 bases are TGCGCCAGCAGCCAAGATACGGGGGTGGGGAACTATGGCTACACCTTC. Translated, it gives CASSQDTGVGNYGYTF.

The chain uses TRBV7-2 and TRBJ2-7, with 10 bases lining up with TRBD2. V lost 5 bases, J lost 2 bases, and 9 bases stayed unmatched. The germline CDR1 and CDR2 sequences are SGHTA and FQGNSA. The CDR3 totals 16 residues. The CDR3 coding sequence is TGTGCCAGCAGCCCCTACTCAGCGGGAGGGGCCTACGAGCAGTACTTC. Residues: CASSPYSAGGAYEQYF. Variable domain in full (rest from reference TRBV7-2 and TRBJ2-7): GAGVSQSPSNKVTEKGKDVELRCDPISGHTALYWYRQSLGQGLEFLIYFQGNSAPDKSGLPSDRFSAERTGGSVSTLTIQRTQQEDSAVYLCASSPYSAGGAYEQYFGPGTRLTVT.

The J gene is TRBJ1-1, the V gene TRBV6-1, with 11 bases that match TRBD1. CDR3 size: 17 residues. The junction had 11 bases not matched to a gene; V was cut back by 4 bases and J by 4 bases. Per germline, CDR1 MNHNS and CDR2 SASEGT. For the CDR3, the DNA is TGTGCCAGCAGTGCCCGGGACAGGGGGGGGGTAGGCACTGAAGCTTTCTTT. Its protein is CASSARDRGGVGTEAFF.

This rearrangement joins TRBV5-1 to TRBJ1-2; 8 nucleotides agree with TRBD1. With V trimmed by 0 bases and J by 0 bases, 7 bases remained unmatched. CDR3 length: 17 residues. In germline, CDR1 is SGHRS, CDR2 YFSETQ. CDR3 in DNA: TGCGCCAGCAGCTTGGCGCTGGGACAGGACGCTAACTATGGCTACACCTTC. This translates into CASSLALGQDANYGYTF.

This clone was seen just once. The V gene is TRBV14, the J gene TRBJ2-3; TRBD2 agrees at 9 bases. V dropped 0 bases and J dropped 2; count of bases not matched to a gene: 12. The CDR3 length is 19 residues. Germline V lookup: CDR1 SGHDN, CDR2 FVKESK. This chain's CDR3 is CASSQDEVAGVWDTDTQYF. In nucleotides, the CDR3 is TGTGCCAGCAGCCAAGATGAGGTAGCGGGAGTCTGGGACACAGATACGCAGTATTTT.

The rearrangement links TRBV7-2 to TRBJ2-7, with TRBD2 identical over 9 bases. CDR3 length: 15 amino acids. V was clipped by 2 bases and J by 7 bases; unmatched bases: 9. Germline CDR1 SGHTA, CDR2 FQGNSA. This CDR3 is CASSLRASGKQEQYF. The CDR3, as DNA: TGTGCCAGCAGCTTAAGGGCTAGCGGGAAACAGGAGCAGTACTTC.

The chain couples TRBV5-4 to TRBJ2-5, with 8 nucleotides matching TRBD1. CDR3 length equals 14 residues. Germline V gives CDR1 SGHNT, CDR2 YYREEE (reference sequence). The J segment lost 5 bases and the V segment lost 4 bases, leaving 7 bases of the junction unmatched. Written as DNA, the CDR3 is TGTGCCAGCAGCCTCGGACAGGGTCAGGAGACCCAGTACTTC. It encodes CASSLGQGQETQYF.

About this clone itself: A read error may account for a junction end that differs from germline. This chain uses TRBV11-2 with TRBJ1-1, with 8 bases identical to TRBD1. This CDR3 comprises 14 residues. Germline V lookup: CDR1 SGHAT, CDR2 FQNNGV. Written as DNA, the CDR3 is TGTGCCAGCAGGCTCACAGGGGGGAACGCTGAAGCTTTCTTT. Translation: CASRLTGGNAEAFF.

The chain recombines TRBV18 with TRBJ2-7; D perhaps matches TRBD1 (6 bases). Germline lookup yields CDR1 KGHSH and CDR2 LQKENI. The CDR3 is 16 amino acids. V was clipped by 1 base and J by 0 bases, with 13 bases between them. CDR3 loop: CASSPLGGPFSYEQYF. The CDR3 coding sequence is TGTGCCAGCTCACCACTTGGGGGCCCCTTCTCCTACGAGCAGTACTTC.

The CDR3 loop reads CSVQWEGYTF. The DNA of the CDR3 is TGCAGCGTCCAGTGGGAGGGCTACACCTTC. This chain joins TRBV29-1 and TRBJ1-2; D is unresolved. Per germline, CDR1 SQVTM and CDR2 ANQGSEA. The V end was cut by 6 bases, the J end by 8 bases, with 10 bases between. The CDR3 has 10 residues.

This clone occurred a few times. The chain joins TRBV5-4 to TRBJ1-1, with no clear D. V lost 4 bases and J 4 bases, leaving 14 bases between the germline ends. Germline V gene lookup returns CDR1 SGHNT and CDR2 YYREEE (reference sequence). The CDR3 contains 14 residues. The CDR3 reads CASSPPGVGTEAFF. The CDR3 DNA reads TGTGCCAGCAGCCCTCCGGGTGTGGGCACTGAAGCTTTCTTT.

This clone was found a few times. CDR3 DNA: TGTGCCAGCAGCTTAATGCCCCGGAGCGTACTAAACCGGGAGACCCAGTACTTC. Amino acids: CASSLMPRSVLNRETQYF. This sequence joins TRBV7-2 and TRBJ2-5; no clear D. Germline lookup yields CDR1 SGHTA and CDR2 FQGNSA. V was cut by 2 bases and J by 5 bases, with 24 bases left in between. This CDR3 contains 18 residues.

V usage is TRBV30 and J usage is TRBJ1-5; 8 positions agree with TRBD1. CDR1 is GTSNPN and CDR2 is SVGIG in the germline V gene (reference sequence). The CDR3 is 13 residues long. The V and J ends lost 5 bases and 6 bases, in that order; junction bases with no gene match: 6. CDR3 nucleotides: TGTGCCTGGGGACAGGGCATGGCTCAGCCCCAGCATTTT. It yields the protein CAWGQGMAQPQHF.